One sample yielded the 27 T cell receptor beta chains listed below, sequenced in a study of blood T cell repertoires in COVID-19. The table came from immunoSEQ multiplex PCR; TCRdb's copy has only in-frame clones and leaves some out. The repertoire consists of some 200,000 clones, with 92% occurring once and the leading ten covering 1% to 1.5%. Sequences were obtained from peripheral blood. The receptors here all came from a man aged 25 to 40 with acute or convalescent COVID-19.

The rearrangement uses TRBV27 and TRBJ1-5; 8 bases line up with TRBD1. The CDR3 contains 13 residues. Germline lookup yields CDR1 MNHEY and CDR2 SMNVEV (reference sequence). After removal of 5 bases from V and 9 bases from J, the junction contained 6 bases not matched to a gene. The CDR3 DNA follows: TGTGCCAGCAGTACGACAGGGGTTCGGCCCCAGCATTTT. Protein sequence: CASSTTGVRPQHF.

This clone was seen just once. CDR3 in amino acids: CASSMRGWGLNTEAFF. Written as DNA, the CDR3 is TGTGCCAGTAGTATGCGCGGGTGGGGGCTGAACACTGAAGCTTTCTTT. The chain joins TRBV19 to TRBJ1-1; D is perhaps TRBD1 (6 bases). The ends were cut back, 3 bases at V and 0 bases at J, with 14 bases in the middle. Germline-derived CDR1 and CDR2 are LNHDA and SQIVND (reference sequence). This CDR3 is 16 amino acids long.

The chain uses TRBV7-3 and TRBJ2-1, with 9 bases aligning to TRBD2. V shed 2 bases and J 6 bases; nucleotides not matched to a gene: 2. Germline CDR1 SGHTA, CDR2 FQGTGA. CDR3 length equals 14 residues. CDR3 in DNA: TGTGCCAGCAGCTTAGCGGGGGGGCGCAATGAGCAGTTCTTC. It is translated as CASSLAGGRNEQFF.

The J gene is TRBJ2-1, the V gene TRBV19; a weak D match, TRBD1 (5 bases). Germline CDR1 and CDR2: LNHDA and SQIVND (reference sequence). V was trimmed by 6 bases and J by 9 bases, leaving 21 bases between them. The CDR3 spans 15 residues. The CDR3 spells CASSRPWGTGSEQFF. CDR3 DNA sequence: TGTGCCAGTAGCCGCCCGTGGGGCACCGGTTCTGAGCAGTTCTTC.

V and J are TRBV5-4 and TRBJ2-3; 11 positions match TRBD2. Germline V gene data show CDR1 as SGHNT and CDR2 as YYREEE (reference sequence). The CDR3 length is 15 residues. V shed 4 bases and J 6 bases; nucleotides not matched to a gene: 7. The DNA for the CDR3 is TGTGCCAGCAGCGTACTAGCGGGAGTTGCGGATACGCAGTATTTT. It translates to CASSVLAGVADTQYF.

The chain has TRBV11-2 and TRBJ1-6; D is unresolved. Germline loops: CDR1 SGHAT, CDR2 FQNNGV. The CDR3 has 17 residues. V lost 5 bases, J lost 4 bases, and 18 bases lay in between. This chain's CDR3 is CASSPPGRLRYNSPLHF. In nucleotides, the CDR3 is TGTGCCAGCAGCCCGCCGGGAAGGCTTCGATATAATTCACCCCTCCACTTT.

The gene calls are TRBV9 and TRBJ1-4; weak D call: TRBD1 (6 bases). This CDR3 region has 16 residues. CDR1 SGDLS and CDR2 YYNGEE come from the germline V gene. V gave up 4 bases and J gave up 8 bases, with 21 bases separating them. CDR3 sequence: CASSPGAWVEGEKLFF. The CDR3 coding sequence is TGTGCCAGCAGCCCAGGGGCGTGGGTCGAAGGAGAAAAACTGTTTTTT.

This chain joins TRBV30 and TRBJ1-2; possible D gene TRBD1, 6 bases. CDR3 size: 12 residues. The V gene lost 3 bases and the J gene lost 8 bases, with 13 bases spanning the gap. Per germline, CDR1 GTSNPN and CDR2 SVGIG (reference sequence). CDR3 nucleotides: TGTGCCTGGAGGTCGGGGGGCCCGGGCTACACCTTC. Its translation is CAWRSGGPGYTF.

The rearrangement uses TRBV19 and TRBJ1-5, with TRBD1 as a possible D gene (5 bases). This CDR3 spans 13 amino acids. Trimming shortened V by 3 bases and J by 7 bases, and 10 bases separated the two germline ends. Per germline, CDR1 LNHDA and CDR2 SQIVND (reference sequence). As DNA, the CDR3 is TGTGCCAGTAGTATGCAGGGATGGCAGCCCCAGCATTTT. This encodes CASSMQGWQPQHF.

The chain recombines TRBV10-1 with TRBJ2-7; no definite D call. V was trimmed by 3 bases and J by 4 bases, leaving 7 bases between them. Germline V gene sequence: CDR1 WNHNN, CDR2 SYGVQD (reference sequence). This CDR3 has 12 residues. CDR3 DNA sequence: TGCGCCAGCAGTGACCGGTGGTACGAGCAGTACTTC. It encodes CASSDRWYEQYF.

The CDR3 DNA reads as TGTGCCAGCAGTTCTCCGGTTTATAATTCACCCCTCCACTTT. It specifies CASSSPVYNSPLHF. The gene calls are TRBV27 and TRBJ1-6; D ambiguous. Germline V CDR1 and CDR2: MNHEY, SMNVEV (reference sequence). The CDR3 runs 14 residues. V was trimmed by 4 bases and J by 4 bases, leaving 8 bases between them.

This chain joins TRBV14 and TRBJ2-1; the D gene is possibly TRBD2 (5 bases). V dropped 0 bases and J dropped 11 bases, with 11 bases sitting between them. Germline V gene sequence: CDR1 SGHDN, CDR2 FVKESK. The CDR3 runs 13 residues. CDR3 in amino acids: CASSQDLGDQQFF. CDR3 sequence (DNA): TGTGCCAGCAGCCAAGATCTGGGAGATCAGCAGTTCTTC.

The chain employs TRBV28 and TRBJ2-2; TRBD1 might be the D (6 bases). The CDR3 sequence is 14 residues long. Per the germline V gene, CDR1 is MDHEN and CDR2 is SYDVKM. Trimming shortened V by 6 bases and J by 4 bases, and 12 bases separated the two germline ends. The CDR3 nucleotides read TGTGCCAGCAGCCCGGGACACTCCACCGGGGAGCTGTTTTTT. It specifies CASSPGHSTGELFF.

The J gene is TRBJ1-1, the V gene TRBV28; D possibly corresponds to TRBD1 (6 bases). Trimming removed 4 bases at V and 10 bases at J, with 13 bases between. This CDR3 contains 12 residues. The germline CDR1 and CDR2 sequences are MDHEN and SYDVKM. The CDR3, as DNA: TGTGCCAGCAGTTCCCTACCCAGGGGAGCTTTCTTT. Translated, it gives CASSSLPRGAFF.

The chain links TRBV18 to TRBJ2-5; 7 bases line up with TRBD2. The J segment lost 2 bases and the V segment lost 4 bases, leaving 10 bases of the junction unmatched. Germline V gene lookup returns CDR1 KGHSH and CDR2 LQKENI. The CDR3 totals 16 residues. The CDR3 sequence is CASSLPTSAGQETQYF. CDR3 DNA: TGTGCCAGCTCACTCCCAACTAGCGCAGGACAAGAGACCCAGTACTTC.

This chain joins TRBV5-1 and TRBJ2-3; tentatively, D is TRBD2 (6 bases). The CDR3 is 15 amino acids. V was pared by 1 base and J by 2 bases, with 11 bases between. The germline V gene has CDR1 SGHRS and CDR2 YFSETQ. CDR3 in amino acids: CASSLRGFDTDTQYF. The DNA for the CDR3 is TGCGCCAGCAGCTTGCGGGGGTTCGACACAGATACGCAGTATTTT. Variable domain in full (rest from reference TRBV5-1 and TRBJ2-3): KAGVTQTPRYLIKTRGQQVTLSCSPISGHRSVSWYQQTPGQGLQFLFEYFSETQRNKGNFPGRFSGRQFSNSRSEMNVSTLELGDSALYLCASSLRGFDTDTQYFGPGTRLTVL.

The CDR3 protein is CASSLDRGPYNEQFF. The CDR3 DNA is TGTGCCAGCAGCCTTGACAGGGGTCCCTACAATGAGCAGTTCTTC. V usage is TRBV6-5 and J usage is TRBJ2-1, with 8 positions matching TRBD1. Germline CDR1 and CDR2: MNHEY and SVGAGI. Trimming took 6 bases from V and 2 from J; bases not matched to a gene: 6. This CDR3 region has 15 residues.

The V call is TRBV7-2, the J call TRBJ1-2; D gene unclear. Germline V gene lookup returns CDR1 SGHTA and CDR2 FQGNSA. V was shortened by 4 bases and J by 8 bases, with 20 bases between the two germline ends. The CDR3 runs 15 residues. The CDR3 reads CASSSPILTRGGYTF. The CDR3 coding sequence is TGTGCCAGCAGCTCTCCCATCCTTACGAGAGGGGGCTACACCTTC.

V is TRBV5-1 and J is TRBJ2-1; 7 bases are a match to TRBD1. CDR1 is SGHRS, CDR2 YFSETQ, per germline. V was pared by 5 bases and J by 5 bases, with 4 bases of the junction left unmatched. The CDR3 covers 13 residues. CDR3 nucleotide sequence: TGCGCCAGCAGAGAACAGGGGAACAATGAGCAGTTCTTC. This gives the protein CASREQGNNEQFF.

The V call is TRBV21-1, the J call TRBJ1-1. TRBV21-1 is a pseudogene locus. This CDR3 region has 15 residues. The CDR3 sequence is CASSKRVRMNTEAFF. DNA of the CDR3: TGTGCCAGCAGCAAACGGGTAAGAATGAACACTGAAGCTTTCTTT.

This rearrangement joins TRBV12-1 to TRBJ2-3; the table's D call of TRBD2 was not tested on the DNA. TRBV12-1 counts as a pseudogene. There are 15 residues in the CDR3. DNA of the CDR3: TGTGCCAGCAGGGGGACTAGTCCAAACACAGATACGCAGTATTTT. Its translation is CASRGTSPNTDTQYF.

This clone appeared a single time. The V call is TRBV11-2, the J call TRBJ1-5; possible D gene TRBD1, 6 bases. Between the trimmed V and J ends, which lost 3 bases and 8 bases, there was a span of 17 bases. This CDR3 spans 15 amino acids. Looked up from germline, CDR1 is SGHAT and CDR2 is FQNNGV. The CDR3 spells CASSLFPGAEKPQHF. DNA for the CDR3: TGTGCCAGCAGCTTGTTTCCAGGGGCCGAGAAGCCCCAGCATTTT.

In its sample, this clone was seen a few times. The chain couples TRBV4-1 to TRBJ2-1; 7 nucleotides align to TRBD2. This CDR3 is built from 18 residues. Germline CDR1 MGHRA, CDR2 YSYEKL. V lost 2 bases and J lost 6; bases outside the gene matches: 16. CDR3 in amino acids: CASSQSSPGGMGFNEQFF. CDR3 DNA sequence: TGCGCCAGCAGCCAATCATCACCGGGAGGAATGGGGTTCAATGAGCAGTTCTTC.

This chain connects TRBV29-1 to TRBJ2-7; a weak D match, TRBD1 (5 bases). The CDR3 loop spans 13 amino acids. V was pared by 6 bases and J by 6 bases, with 18 bases between. Germline V CDR1 and CDR2: SQVTM, ANQGSEA. DNA for the CDR3: TGCAGCGTGACCCCCGCAGGGTCAGGCGAGCAGTACTTC. It specifies CSVTPAGSGEQYF.

This rearrangement joins TRBV5-1 to TRBJ2-1; 7 bases line up with TRBD2. This CDR3 contains 15 residues. V was pared by 0 bases and J by 2 bases, with 2 bases of the junction left unmatched. In germline, CDR1 is SGHRS, CDR2 YFSETQ. In DNA form, the CDR3 reads TGCGCCAGCAGCTTGGAGGCGGGGGCCTACAATGAGCAGTTCTTC. Translated: CASSLEAGAYNEQFF.

The chain employs TRBV15 and TRBJ2-7; possible D gene TRBD1, 5 bases. The CDR3 has 14 residues. The V end lost 2 bases, the J end lost 2 bases, and 10 bases lay between the germline ends. CDR1 and CDR2 from the germline V gene are LNHNV and YYDKDF (reference sequence). The DNA of the CDR3 is TGTGCCACCAGCAGACCTGACAGAGCCTACGAGCAGTACTTC. Its protein is CATSRPDRAYEQYF. The full variable domain, with the rest looked up from reference TRBV15 and TRBJ2-7, is DAMVIQNPRYQVTQFGKPVTLSCSQTLNHNVMYWYQQKSSQAPKLLFHYYDKDFNNEADTPDNFQSRRPNTSFCFLDIRSPGLGDTAMYLCATSRPDRAYEQYFGPGTRLTVT.

This clone was picked up one time. The junction shows a germline mismatch at one end, possibly a read error. The gene calls are TRBV9 and TRBJ2-3; tentatively, D is TRBD1 (5 bases). Germline assignment: CDR1 SGDLS and CDR2 YYNGEE. This CDR3 is built from 14 residues. CDR3 in amino acids: CASSVGALTDTQYF. The CDR3 bases are TGTGCCAGCAGTGTAGGGGCCCTCACAGATACGCAGTATTTT. The full variable domain, in which reference TRBV9 and TRBJ2-3 provide the parts outside the CDR3, is DSGVTQTPKHLITATGQRVTLRCSPRSGDLSVYWYQQSLDQGLQFLIQYYNGEERAKGNILERFSAQQFPDLHSELNLSSLELGDSALYFCASSVGALTDTQYFGPGTRLTVL.